Listed here are 12 T cell receptor beta chains from one sample, sequenced in a study of blood T cells in healthy people across ages. A second PCR, run for about 6 to 12 cycles, used a sample-barcoded 5' primer plus a J-beta primer mix. Via MiXCR, TCRdb re-called the 5' RACE reads, giving one row per CDR3 protein. The data contain about a million distinct CDR3 sequences, approximately 50% of them singletons. Material for sequencing was blood. The receptor set was obtained from an older woman in good health.

The chain couples TRBV13 to TRBJ2-7; D uncertain. Trimming removed 5 bases from V and 7 bases from J, with 15 bases in between. The CDR3 extends over 13 amino acids. Germline assignment: CDR1 PRHDT and CDR2 FYEKMQ (reference sequence). The CDR3 DNA sequence: TGTGCCAGCAGCCCCAACTCTGAGAGTGAGCAGTACTTC. It codes for CASSPNSESEQYF. Supplemented by reference TRBV13 and TRBJ2-7, the full variable domain reads AAGVIQSPRHLIKEKRETATLKCYPIPRHDTVYWYQQGPGQDPQFLISFYEKMQSDKGSIPDRFSAQQFSDYHSELNMSSLELGDSALYFCASSPNSESEQYFGPGTRLTVT.

The rearrangement joins TRBV14 to TRBJ2-5; D is perhaps TRBD2 (6 bases). This CDR3 is built from 15 residues. Germline CDR1 is SGHDN and CDR2 is FVKESK. V was trimmed by 4 bases and J by 5 bases, leaving 17 bases between them. This chain's CDR3 is CASSPGGLLRETQYF. CDR3 nucleotides: TGTGCCAGCAGCCCCGGCGGACTATTGAGGGAGACCCAGTACTTC.

The chain uses TRBV6-1 and TRBJ1-5; possibly TRBD1 for D (5 bases). Looked up from germline, CDR1 is MNHNS and CDR2 is SASEGT. The CDR3 is 13 amino acids. The V and J ends lost 6 bases and 5 bases respectively, with 11 bases between them. The CDR3 bases are TGTGCCAGCAGAGACACGGGGGATCAGCCCCAGCATTTT. It specifies CASRDTGDQPQHF.

The chain recombines TRBV4-3 with TRBJ1-2; TRBD1 might be the D (6 bases). Germline V gene lookup returns CDR1 LGHNA and CDR2 YSLEER. Trimming pared 3 bases from V and 2 bases from J, leaving 10 bases between. CDR3 length equals 14 residues. The CDR3 loop reads CASSHTQGNYGYTF. As DNA, the CDR3 is TGCGCCAGCAGCCACACTCAGGGGAACTATGGCTACACCTTC.

The sample holds a few counts of this clonotype. The genes are TRBV4-1 and TRBJ1-2; the match to TRBD1 covers 9 bases. The CDR3 loop spans 13 amino acids. V shed 3 bases and J 8 bases; nucleotides not matched to a gene: 4. Germline V CDR1 and CDR2: MGHRA, YSYEKL. The CDR3 protein is CASSQGTGSGYTF. In DNA form, the CDR3 reads TGCGCCAGCAGCCAGGGGACAGGGTCCGGCTACACCTTC.

This clonotype was detected only a few times. The chain uses TRBV20-1 and TRBJ2-5; D is perhaps TRBD2 (5 bases). This CDR3 has 14 amino acids. V was pared by 5 bases and J by 0 bases, with 13 bases between. In germline, CDR1 is DFQATT, CDR2 SNEGSKA (reference sequence). The CDR3 bases are TGCAGTGCTCCTCCCGGGGTCAACCAAGAGACCCAGTACTTC. It encodes CSAPPGVNQETQYF.

The sample holds a few counts of this clonotype. The rearrangement uses TRBV4-3 and TRBJ1-5, with D perhaps TRBD1 (5 bases). V gave up 4 bases and J gave up 4 bases, with 14 bases separating them. Per the germline V gene, CDR1 is LGHNA and CDR2 is YSLEER. CDR3 size: 15 residues. CDR3 loop: CASSPNWGQNQPQHF. CDR3 in DNA: TGCGCCAGCAGCCCTAATTGGGGCCAAAATCAGCCCCAGCATTTT.

Only one count was recorded for this clonotype. The gene calls are TRBV5-1 and TRBJ1-2, with 8 nucleotides matching TRBD1. V lost 3 bases, J lost 8 bases, and 15 bases stayed unmatched. Germline CDR1 reads SGHRS; CDR2 reads YFSETQ. The CDR3 consists of 16 residues. DNA of the CDR3: TGCGCCAGCAGCTGGGATACCCGACAGGGGATGAAGGGCTACACCTTC. It codes for CASSWDTRQGMKGYTF.

The CDR3 protein is CASTGPFFSYEQYF. The CDR3, as DNA: TGTGCCAGCACGGGGCCCTTTTTCAGCTACGAGCAGTACTTC. The rearrangement joins TRBV28 to TRBJ2-5; either TRBD1 or TRBD2 may supply D (5 bases each). The assigned J gene may be wrong: the sequence end matches TRBJ2-7 better. CDR3 size: 14 residues. Looked up from germline, CDR1 is MDHEN and CDR2 is SYDVKM.

This clonotype was counted a few times. The chain joins TRBV6-5 to TRBJ2-3, with a possible D match to TRBD1 (6 bases). The CDR3 consists of 15 residues. Germline assignment: CDR1 MNHEY and CDR2 SVGAGI. Trimming took off 2 bases at V and 1 base at J, with 10 bases between the two ends. The CDR3 bases are TGTGCCAGCAGTTACCAGGGGTTAGGCACAGATACGCAGTATTTT. Translation: CASSYQGLGTDTQYF.

This clonotype occurred once. V gene TRBV11-2 combines with J gene TRBJ2-1; D might be TRBD2 (5 bases). The ends were cut back, 3 bases at V and 6 bases at J, with 15 bases in the middle. Germline CDR1 SGHAT, CDR2 FQNNGV. This CDR3 region has 15 residues. Written as DNA, the CDR3 is TGTGCCAGCAGCTTTGATTCGGGGAGTCCCAATGAGCAGTTCTTC. As protein: CASSFDSGSPNEQFF.

This clonotype showed up just once. This rearrangement joins TRBV20-1 to TRBJ1-2; no definite D call. Germline assignment: CDR1 DFQATT and CDR2 SNEGSKA (reference sequence). Trimming took 5 bases from V and 1 from J, leaving 17 bases between them. There are 15 residues in the CDR3. CDR3 bases: TGCAGTGCTTCATCCGATTCGGATAATAACTATGGCTACACCTTC. Protein: CSASSDSDNNYGYTF.